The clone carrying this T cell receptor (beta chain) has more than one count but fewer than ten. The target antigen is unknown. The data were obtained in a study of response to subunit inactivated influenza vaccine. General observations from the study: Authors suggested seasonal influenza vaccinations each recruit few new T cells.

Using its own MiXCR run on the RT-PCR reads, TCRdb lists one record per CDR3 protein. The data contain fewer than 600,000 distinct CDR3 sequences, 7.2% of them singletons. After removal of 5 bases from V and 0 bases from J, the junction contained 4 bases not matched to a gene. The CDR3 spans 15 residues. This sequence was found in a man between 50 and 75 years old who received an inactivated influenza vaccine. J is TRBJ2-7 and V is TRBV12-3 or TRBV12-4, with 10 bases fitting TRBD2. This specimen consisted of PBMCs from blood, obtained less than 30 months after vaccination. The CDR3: CASSGGLAVSYEQYF. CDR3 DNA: TGTGCCAGCAGTGGAGGACTAGCGGTCTCCTACGAGCAGTACTTC.